The rows below give T cell receptor beta chains drawn from one sample of a study of blood T cell repertoires in COVID-19. Only in-frame clones appear in the TCRdb table, and some are missing; sequencing was by immunoSEQ multiplex PCR. Of 150,000 or so clones listed, 85% to 95% were seen once; the top ten hold approximately 0.5%. The sequenced material came from peripheral blood. Source of these receptors: a man aged 50 to 59 with acute or convalescent COVID-19. Both conserved end residues are part of each CDR3. A D gene is named only where the DNA matches it firmly. Clone size is not always given. Where it is, it says once, few, many or a class for expanded clones.

>NA|TRBV27|TRBJ1-6|TRBD1
TGTGCCAGCAGTCCCCGGGACAGGGTTGGAAATTCACCCCTCCACTTT
CASSPRDRVGNSPLHF
>few|TRBV28|TRBJ1-4|NA
TGTGCCAGCAGTTTAGGGGGCGGTAATGAAAAACTGTTTTTT
CASSLGGGNEKLFF
>NA|TRBV7-8|TRBJ2-3|TRBD1
TGTGCCAGCAGCCCTAGGGGTGGACAGGGGTGGGCAGATACGCAGTATTTT
CASSPRGGQGWADTQYF
>NA|TRBV7-6|TRBJ2-1|TRBD1
TGTGCCAGCAGTCGACAGGGATTAACCTACAATGAGCAGTTCTTC
CASSRQGLTYNEQFF
>NA|TRBV20-1|TRBJ2-3|TRBD1
TGCAGTGCTAGTCGTATAGGGGGCTCGACAGATACGCAGTATTTT
CSASRIGGSTDTQYF
>NA|TRBV10-3|TRBJ2-2|TRBD2
TGTGCCATCAGCGGGACTAGCGGGAGAAGGACCGGGGAGCTGTTTTTT
CAISGTSGRRTGELFF
>NA|TRBV27|TRBJ2-3|TRBD2
TGTGCCAGCAGTCCCCAGCCGACTAGCACCTCCACAGATACGCAGTATTTT
CASSPQPTSTSTDTQYF
>NA|TRBV28|TRBJ1-1|NA
TGTGCCAGCAACCAGGGAGGGACTGAAGCTTTCTTT
CASNQGGTEAFF
>NA|TRBV29-1|TRBJ2-1|TRBD2
TGCAGCGTTGACGGGGGGACTAGCCGCTACAATGAGCAGTTCTTC
CSVDGGTSRYNEQFF
>NA|TRBV18|TRBJ2-1|TRBD2
TGTGCCAGCTCTCGCGGGAGGGACATCAATGAGCAGTTCTTC
CASSRGRDINEQFF
>once|TRBV19|TRBJ1-5|TRBD1
TGTGCCAGTAGTACGATACCGGGGGACAGGGGGCATCAGCCCCAGCATTTT
CASSTIPGDRGHQPQHF
>NA|TRBV20-1|TRBJ2-7|TRBD2
TGCAGTGCTAGTGCGCTAGCGGGAGTGTTCGACGAGCAGTACTTC
CSASALAGVFDEQYF
>NA|TRBV11-2|TRBJ2-1|NA
TGTGCCAGCAGCTTAGGATTGGAGGGGATGATGCAGTTCTTC
CASSLGLEGMMQFF
>NA|TRBV7-6|TRBJ2-3|NA
TGTGCCAGCAGCACCGTAGAGGGTACGCAGTATTTT
CASSTVEGTQYF
>NA|TRBV7-3|TRBJ2-1|NA
TGTGCCAGCAGCTTAACCAGCTACAATGAGCAGTTCTTC
CASSLTSYNEQFF
>NA|TRBV27|TRBJ2-2|TRBD2
TGTGCCAGCAGTTTTGGAGGCGGGAGTCGGGAGCTGTTTTTT
CASSFGGGSRELFF
>NA|TRBV27|TRBJ1-2|TRBD1
TGTGCCAGCAGTTTGGACAGGGAATTCTATGGCTACACCTTC
CASSLDREFYGYTF
>once|TRBV29-1|TRBJ1-1|NA
TGCAGCGTCCTCCTCGGGAACGTGGGCTTGAACACTGAAGCTTTCTTT
CSVLLGNVGLNTEAFF
>NA|TRBV30|TRBJ2-1|NA
TGTGCCTGGAGTGATCCCGGGACCTACAATGAGCAGTTCTTC
CAWSDPGTYNEQFF
>NA|TRBV6-6|TRBJ2-3|NA
TGTGCCAGCAGTTACCCATCCACAGATACGCAGTATTTT
CASSYPSTDTQYF
>once|TRBV5-1|TRBJ1-6|NA
TGCGCCAGCAGCCTAAAACAGGGTTCACCCCTCCACTTT
CASSLKQGSPLHF
>NA|TRBV6-2/TRBV6-3|TRBJ1-3|NA
TGTGCCAGCAGCACGGGCCAGGGCTCTGGAAACACCATATATTTT
CASSTGQGSGNTIYF
>NA|TRBV30|TRBJ1-6|TRBD1
TGTGCCTGGAGTAGATCGACAGGGAATAATTCACCCCTCCACTTT
CAWSRSTGNNSPLHF
>NA|TRBV6-5|TRBJ2-2|TRBD1
TGTGCCAGCAGTTTGGGACAGGGAGGAGACACCGGGGAGCTGTTTTTT
CASSLGQGGDTGELFF
>NA|TRBV24-1|TRBJ2-1|TRBD2
TGTGCCACCAGTGATTTTAGGCGGGCGGGGGGTCCTAGGGAGCAGTTCTTC
CATSDFRRAGGPREQFF
>NA|TRBV7-9|TRBJ1-4|TRBD1
TGTGCCAGCAGCACCGGACAGGGAAAACTGTTTTTT
CASSTGQGKLFF
>NA|TRBV5-1|TRBJ2-7|NA
TGCGCCAGCAGCCTCTGGACAGCCTACGAGCAGTACTTC
CASSLWTAYEQYF
>NA|TRBV25-1|TRBJ2-1|TRBD1
TGTGCCAGCAGTTCACAGGGGGCAGGTGAGCAGTTCTTC
CASSSQGAGEQFF
>NA|TRBV28|TRBJ1-4|NA
TGTGCCAGCAGTTTGGGGGCTGCTAATGAAAAACTGTTTTTT
CASSLGAANEKLFF
>NA|TRBV5-3|TRBJ1-5|TRBD1
TGTGCCAGAAGCTTGATGGACGCAGGGGGGAGATCGGGCAATCAGCCCCAGCATTTT
CARSLMDAGGRSGNQPQHF
>few|TRBV7-9|TRBJ2-1|NA
TGTGCCAGCAGCTTTGGGCTAGCGAGGCACAATGAGCAGTTCTTC
CASSFGLARHNEQFF
>NA|TRBV6-5|TRBJ2-7|NA
TGTGCCAGCAGTTATTCGAGAGGGCCCTACGAGCAGTACTTC
CASSYSRGPYEQYF
>NA|TRBV15|TRBJ2-1|NA
TGTGCCACCAGCAGACTCAGGGGGGTTCACAATGAGCAGTTCTTC
CATSRLRGVHNEQFF
>NA|TRBV9|TRBJ2-3|TRBD2
TGTGCCAGCAGCCCCGAGGGGACTAGCGGGAGACGGGGCACAGATACGCAGTATTTT
CASSPEGTSGRRGTDTQYF
>NA|TRBV3-1/TRBV3-2|TRBJ2-3|TRBD2
TGTGCCAGCAGCCGCGGGACTAGCGGGGGTAGCACAGATACGCAGTATTTT
CASSRGTSGGSTDTQYF
>NA|TRBV25-1|TRBJ2-6|NA
TGTGCCAGCAGTGAATCGTTCTCTGGGGCCAACGTCCTGACTTTC
CASSESFSGANVLTF
>NA|TRBV7-9|TRBJ2-1|NA
TGTGCCAGCAGCTTAGTTCCCGCGGGACTTTTTCGGGAGCAGTTCTTC
CASSLVPAGLFREQFF
>NA|TRBV7-2|TRBJ1-3|NA
TGTGCCAGCAGCTTAGCCGGGGGGGCTGGTGGAAACACCATATATTTT
CASSLAGGAGGNTIYF
>NA|TRBV6-6|TRBJ1-2|TRBD1
TGTGCCAGCAGTTCCGACAGGGTTATACGCGTTGGCTACACCTTC
CASSSDRVIRVGYTF
>NA|TRBV7-9|TRBJ2-1|NA
TGTGCCAGCAGTTCGGGACACAAAAAAGAAACATCCTACAATGAGCAGTTCTTC
CASSSGHKKETSYNEQFF
>NA|TRBV18|TRBJ1-4|NA
TGTGCCAGCTCACCCTTTACAACTAAATTCGCTAATGAAAAACTGTTTTTT
CASSPFTTKFANEKLFF
>NA|TRBV7-9|TRBJ1-6|NA
TGTGCCAGCTCCCGCGGGCCCTCCTATAATTCACCCCTCCACTTT
CASSRGPSYNSPLHF
>NA|TRBV30|TRBJ1-1|NA
TGTGCCTGGAGTTCCGCACAGGGATGGATTATGAACACTGAAGCTTTCTTT
CAWSSAQGWIMNTEAFF
>NA|TRBV24-1|TRBJ1-5|TRBD1
TGTGCCACCAGTGATTACAGGGGCCCCCAGCATTTT
CATSDYRGPQHF
>NA|TRBV4-1|TRBJ2-5|TRBD2
TGCGCCAGCAGCCACAAAATTAGCGGGACGTACCAAGAGACCCAGTACTTC
CASSHKISGTYQETQYF
>NA|TRBV11-2|TRBJ2-2|TRBD2
TGTGCCAGCTCCGAGCGGGAGGTGGGCACCGGGGAGCTGTTTTTT
CASSEREVGTGELFF
>NA|TRBV28|TRBJ1-6|NA
TGTGCCAGCAGTTTATCTTCAGGGGCCGCAAATTCACCCCTCCACTTT
CASSLSSGAANSPLHF
>NA|TRBV19|TRBJ2-7|TRBD2
TGTGCCAGTAGTATAGCCCCGGGAGGGGCCTACGAGCAGTACTTC
CASSIAPGGAYEQYF
>NA|TRBV6-6|TRBJ1-5|NA
TGTGCCAGCAGCACTACTGGACAGATCAATCAGCCCCAGCATTTT
CASSTTGQINQPQHF
>NA|TRBV2|TRBJ1-2|TRBD1
TGTGCCAGCAACAGACAGGGGGACTATGGCTACACCTTC
CASNRQGDYGYTF
>NA|TRBV5-5|TRBJ2-7|NA
TGTGCCAGCAGCTTGGCATCGCCGGGAGTCTACGAGCAGTACTTC
CASSLASPGVYEQYF
>NA|TRBV5-8|TRBJ1-5|NA
TGTGCCAGCAGCCCATATAAAGACAGTCGCCAGCCCCAGCATTTT
CASSPYKDSRQPQHF
>NA|TRBV5-6|TRBJ2-5|NA
TGTGCCAGCAGCTTTATGGCGGCAGAGACCCAGTACTTC
CASSFMAAETQYF
>NA|TRBV24-1|TRBJ1-5|NA
TGTGCCACCAGTGATTCGTCCAGGGGATACAATCAGCCCCAGCATTTT
CATSDSSRGYNQPQHF
>NA|TRBV15|TRBJ1-5|NA
TGTGCCACCAGCAGAGCGAACCTCAGGGATCAGCCCCAGCATTTT
CATSRANLRDQPQHF
>few|TRBV7-2|TRBJ1-5|TRBD1
TGTGCCAGCAGTCTCTGGACAGGGAATAATCAGCCCCAGCATTTT
CASSLWTGNNQPQHF